This T cell receptor (beta chain) was recorded in a study of shared clonotypes between healthy human individuals. In the study overall: Three plates each covered CD4 naive and memory; CD8 naive two, CD8 memory one.

Study-wide results and caveats: Sharing across four donors was highest in naive CD4 (around 5%) and lowest in memory CD8 (roughly 0.4%).

Trimming shortened V by 2 bases and J by 0 bases, and 17 bases separated the two germline ends. CDR1 is WNHNN, CDR2 SYGVQD, per germline (reference sequence). CDR3 length: 18 residues. Note on this clone: No antigen is known for it.

A CD45RA-negative memory subset and a CD45RA+ naive subset were separated from the CD4+ cells. The assay was immunoSEQ multiplex PCR, and TCRdb's table has in-frame clones only and misses some. The sample includes about 2 million clones, 85% to 95% of them seen just once. This clonotype was sampled from a man between 18 and 29 years old in good health. J is TRBJ1-5 and V is TRBV10-1, with D unresolved. Sequenced sample: naive CD4+ T cells sorted from blood. Subset: CD45RA+ positively selected. CDR3 bases: TGCGCCAGCAGTGAGAGCCGGCGGAGAATTTATAGCAATCAGCCCCAGCATTTT. Encoded protein: CASSESRRRIYSNQPQHF.